This T cell receptor (beta chain) comes out of a study of shared clonotypes between healthy human individuals. The study's findings and limits: Naive subsets generally had larger estimated richness than memory subsets. All-four-donor shared clonotypes had higher generation probabilities than non-shared clonotypes did. With several donors compared, around 5.4% of naive CD4 clonotypes were shared.

The germline V and J ends were trimmed by 5 bases and 0 bases, with 17 bases remaining between them. Germline CDR1 and CDR2: SEHNR and FQNEAQ (reference sequence). This CDR3 has 17 residues. Sequencing used immunoSEQ multiplex PCR; TCRdb keeps in-frame clones, though not all of them. The table has roughly 890,000 clones, 80% to 95% seen once. CD45RO-negative CD8 cells positively selected for CCR7 made up the naive population, which excluded terminally differentiated effector memory CD45RA+ cells. Donors were healthy HIV-negative adults without recently reported acute infections or vaccinations. This clone was picked up one time. Antigen: not known.

The clonotype comes from a man between 25 and 39 years old in good health. The sequenced sample consisted of naive CD8+ T cells sorted from blood. The genes are TRBV7-9 and TRBJ2-1; D may match TRBD1 or TRBD2 (5 bases each). In DNA, the CDR3 is TGTGCCAGCAGCCCGGGACGGACTCACAGCTCCTACAATGAGCAGTTCTTC. Translation gives CASSPGRTHSSYNEQFF.